This TCR beta chain was retrieved from a study of T cell clones after liver transplantation (dated by TCRdb to about 2019). Background on the whole study: Samples were obtained from ITN030ST, a randomized trial in which withdrawal of immunosuppression was attempted within 2 years of liver transplantation. Of the eight recipients, a few were HCV-positive, while the remaining recipients had been transplanted for non-autoimmune, non-viral indications. The study cohort included 8 liver transplant recipients, of whom 3 were classified as tolerant and 5 as non-tolerant. Third party-reactive TCRbeta sequences were also identified from pre-transplant MLRs to serve as an antigen-independent comparator for donor-reactive sequences. Tolerance meant complete immunosuppression withdrawal for at least one year without liver enzymes rising beyond twice the upper limit of normal. Donor-reactive T cell clones were identified by TCRbeta sequencing following a pre-transplant mixed lymphocyte reaction and were subsequently tracked in post-transplant blood. Blood samples were taken pre-transplant, pre-randomization before withdrawal, and post-randomization after full withdrawal or failed withdrawal. No induction therapy was given to the subjects, and standard immunosuppression was administered until randomization at 12-24 months post-transplant.

CDR1 and CDR2, looked up from the germline V gene (reference sequence), are MNHEY and SMNVEV. From the cysteine through the phenylalanine, the CDR3 covers 14 amino acids. The read is trimmed to its CDR3 DNA, 42 bases read in frame from base 1. Trimming takes 6 bases off V and 7 bases off J; junction bases not matched to a gene: 5. Using immunoSEQ, frozen genomic DNA was subjected to high-throughput TCRbeta CDR3 sequencing, a process that included PCR amplification, mapping, bias correction and internal controls. Per the original workflow: Only productive rearrangements were retained, and each unique TCRbeta sequence was defined by its CDR3 nucleotide sequence together with its V and J gene. Donor-reactive sequences required at least 5-fold expansion in CFSE-low cells versus unstimulated pre-transplant cells and at least 0.01% frequency. Per-subject minimum frequency thresholds, based on the lowest-template unstimulated sample, ensured at least 90% detection power. Jensen-Shannon divergence between the top 1000 TCRbeta sequences post-transplant and pre-transplant was used to measure repertoire turnover. Two-sided Fisher's exact tests were used to test for changes in the detection of donor-reactive sequences. As stored in TCRdb, this immuneACCESS dataset retains in-frame rearrangements with V and J assigned. A fraction of the clones does not appear; measured against another copy, unresolved V genes explain less than half of the discrepancy, and the remainder lacks a known reason. V, J and clone size are taken as reported in that table, and D and trimming were inferred from the DNA itself. The sample includes 90,000 to 120,000 clones, with 82% observed a single time. The ten biggest clones cover around 0.94% of the sample.

Concerning this clone: It has no known antigen specificity. It has no much larger one-base neighbor in the sample; base qualities were not kept.

The intended sense of this specimen's time point label: pre-transplant. Thawed unstimulated PBMCs were stained for CD3, CD4 and CD8 and FACS-sorted into CD3+CD4+ and CD3+CD8+ populations. Randomization to immunosuppression withdrawal applied to every one of the 8 studied subjects. Genomic DNA was isolated with the Qiagen DNeasy Blood and Tissue Kit. Broader findings and caveats from the paper: Because allograft tissue specimens were not available, migration of donor-reactive T cells into the graft, rather than deletion, may have occurred. The conclusions were considered preliminary, being limited by small, heterogeneous patient numbers and non-standardized post-transplant time points. Once repertoire turnover was taken into account, donor-reactive detection showed a significant reduction for CD4 in 7 of 8 subjects and for CD8 in 8 of 8. Circulating donor-reactive CD4 TCRbeta sequences fell significantly post-transplant in 5 of 8 subjects, irrespective of tolerance or HCV status. In two subjects, low numbers of available donor cells limited the measurable donor-reactive repertoire. The decline in donor-reactive sequences exceeded the decline in third party-reactive sequences, suggesting partial antigen-specific deletion that was unrelated to withdrawal success.

The material sequenced was CD4+ T cells from blood, taken before liver transplant. The sequence joins TRBV27 to TRBJ2-1; 11 bases in between match TRBD2. This TCR derives from a human donor who received a liver transplant. The CDR3: CASRRTSGFNEQFF. The bases are TGTGCCAGCAGACGGACTAGCGGGTTTAATGAGCAGTTCTTC.